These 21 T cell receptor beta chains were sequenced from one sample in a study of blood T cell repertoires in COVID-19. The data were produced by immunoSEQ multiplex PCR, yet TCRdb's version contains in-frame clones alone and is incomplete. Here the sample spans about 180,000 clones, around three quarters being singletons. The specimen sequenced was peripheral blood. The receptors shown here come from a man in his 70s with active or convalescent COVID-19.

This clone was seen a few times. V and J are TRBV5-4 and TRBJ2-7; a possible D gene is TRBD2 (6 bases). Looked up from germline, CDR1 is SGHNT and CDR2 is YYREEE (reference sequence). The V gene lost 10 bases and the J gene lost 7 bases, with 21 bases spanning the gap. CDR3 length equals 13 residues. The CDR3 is CASGVSYMGEQYF. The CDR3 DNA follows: TGTGCCTCGGGGGTTTCCTACATGGGGGAGCAGTACTTC.

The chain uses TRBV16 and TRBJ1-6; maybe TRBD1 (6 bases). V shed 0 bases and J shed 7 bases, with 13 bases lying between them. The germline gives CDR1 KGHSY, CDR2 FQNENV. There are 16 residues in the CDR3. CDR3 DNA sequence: TGTGCCAGCAGCCAATCGGGCAGGGGAGAAAATTCACCCCTCCACTTT. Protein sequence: CASSQSGRGENSPLHF. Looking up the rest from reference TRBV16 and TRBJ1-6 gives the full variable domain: GEEVAQTPKHLVRGEGQKAKLYCAPIKGHSYVFWYQQVLKNEFKFLISFQNENVFDETGMPKERFSAKCLPNSPCSLEIQATKLEDSAVYFCASSQSGRGENSPLHFGNGTRLTVT.

The CDR3 bases are TGCAGCGTTTCGCCCTTCCTAGCGGGCGGGGGAAACATTCAGTACTTC. Translating it yields CSVSPFLAGGGNIQYF. The J gene is TRBJ2-4, the V gene TRBV29-1, with 8 bases fitting TRBD2. The CDR3 covers 16 residues. Germline V gene lookup returns CDR1 SQVTM and CDR2 ANQGSEA. Germline trimming cut 5 bases from V and 6 bases from J; bases unmatched to any gene: 15.

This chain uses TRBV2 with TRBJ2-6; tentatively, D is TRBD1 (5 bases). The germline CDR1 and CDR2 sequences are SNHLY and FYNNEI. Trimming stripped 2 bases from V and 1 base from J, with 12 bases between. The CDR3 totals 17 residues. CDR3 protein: CASSERDSQSGANVLTF. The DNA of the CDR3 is TGTGCCAGCAGTGAAAGAGACAGCCAATCTGGGGCCAACGTCCTGACTTTC.

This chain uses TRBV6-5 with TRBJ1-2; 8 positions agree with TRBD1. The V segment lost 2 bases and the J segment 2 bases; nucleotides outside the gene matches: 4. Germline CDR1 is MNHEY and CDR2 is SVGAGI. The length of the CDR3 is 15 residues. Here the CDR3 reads CASSYDPGGNYGYTF. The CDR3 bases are TGTGCCAGCAGTTACGACCCAGGGGGCAACTATGGCTACACCTTC.

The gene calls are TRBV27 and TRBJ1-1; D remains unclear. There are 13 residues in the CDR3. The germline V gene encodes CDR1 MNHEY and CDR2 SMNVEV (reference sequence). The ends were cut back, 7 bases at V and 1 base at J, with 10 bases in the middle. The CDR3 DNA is TGTGCCAGCACCAGGCGGGGGAACACTGAAGCTTTCTTT. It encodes CASTRRGNTEAFF.

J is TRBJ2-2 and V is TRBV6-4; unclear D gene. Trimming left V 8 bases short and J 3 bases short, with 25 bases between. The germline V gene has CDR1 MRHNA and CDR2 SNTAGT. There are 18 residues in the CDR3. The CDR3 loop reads CASPLPHAVITDTGELFF. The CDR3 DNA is TGTGCCAGCCCACTACCCCACGCAGTGATAACTGACACCGGGGAGCTGTTTTTT.

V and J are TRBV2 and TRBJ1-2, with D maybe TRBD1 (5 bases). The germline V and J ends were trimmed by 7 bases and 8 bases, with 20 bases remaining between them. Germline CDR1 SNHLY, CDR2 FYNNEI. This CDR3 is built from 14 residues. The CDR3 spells CASNIQGGTGGYTF. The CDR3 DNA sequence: TGTGCCAGCAATATCCAGGGAGGGACGGGGGGCTACACCTTC.

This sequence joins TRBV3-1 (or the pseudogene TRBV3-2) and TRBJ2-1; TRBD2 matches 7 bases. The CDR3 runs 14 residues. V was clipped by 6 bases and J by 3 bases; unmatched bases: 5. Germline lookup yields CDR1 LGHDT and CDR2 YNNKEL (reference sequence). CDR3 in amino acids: CASRRASGYNEQFF. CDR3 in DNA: TGTGCCAGCAGGCGGGCTAGCGGCTACAATGAGCAGTTCTTC.

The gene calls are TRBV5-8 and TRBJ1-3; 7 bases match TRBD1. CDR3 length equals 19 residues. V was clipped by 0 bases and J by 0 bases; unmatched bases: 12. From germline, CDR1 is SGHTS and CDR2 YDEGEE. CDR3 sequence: CASSLGLGTDYSSGNTIYF. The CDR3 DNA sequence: TGTGCCAGCAGCTTGGGACTCGGGACAGACTATAGCTCTGGAAACACCATATATTTT.

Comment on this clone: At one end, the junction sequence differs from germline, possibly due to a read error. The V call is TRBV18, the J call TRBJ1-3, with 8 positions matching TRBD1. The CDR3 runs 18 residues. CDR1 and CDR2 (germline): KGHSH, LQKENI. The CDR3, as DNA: TGCGCCAGCTCACCATCGTCTGTTCGCCAGGGGGCAGGAAACACCATATATTTT. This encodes CASSPSSVRQGAGNTIYF.

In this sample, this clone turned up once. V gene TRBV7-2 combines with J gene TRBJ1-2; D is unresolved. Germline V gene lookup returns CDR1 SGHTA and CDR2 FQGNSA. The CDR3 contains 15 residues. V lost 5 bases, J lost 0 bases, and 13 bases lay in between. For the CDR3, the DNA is TGTGCCAGCAGCCGTTCTCATACTGCTAACTATGGCTACACCTTC. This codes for CASSRSHTANYGYTF. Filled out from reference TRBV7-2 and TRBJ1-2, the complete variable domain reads GAGVSQSPSNKVTEKGKDVELRCDPISGHTALYWYRQSLGQGLEFLIYFQGNSAPDKSGLPSDRFSAERTGGSVSTLTIQRTQQEDSAVYLCASSRSHTANYGYTFGSGTRLTVV.

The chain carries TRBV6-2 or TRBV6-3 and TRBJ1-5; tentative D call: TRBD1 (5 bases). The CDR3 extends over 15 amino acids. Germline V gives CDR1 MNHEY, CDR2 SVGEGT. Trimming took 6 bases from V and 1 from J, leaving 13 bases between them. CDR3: CASSPGGASNQPQHF. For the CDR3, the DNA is TGTGCCAGCAGCCCGGGAGGGGCGAGCAATCAGCCCCAGCATTTT.

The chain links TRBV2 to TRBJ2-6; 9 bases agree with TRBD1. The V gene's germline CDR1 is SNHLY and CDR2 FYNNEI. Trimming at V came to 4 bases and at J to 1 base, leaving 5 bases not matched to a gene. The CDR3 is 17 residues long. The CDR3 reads CASSGTGVVSGANVLTF. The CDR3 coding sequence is TGTGCCAGCAGTGGGACAGGGGTTGTATCTGGGGCCAACGTCCTGACTTTC.

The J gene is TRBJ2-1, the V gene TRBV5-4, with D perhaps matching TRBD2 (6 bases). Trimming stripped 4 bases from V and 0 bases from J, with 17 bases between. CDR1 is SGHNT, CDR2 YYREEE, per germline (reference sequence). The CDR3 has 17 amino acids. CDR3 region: CASSPAPPGSSYNEQFF. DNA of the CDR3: TGTGCCAGCAGCCCCGCCCCACCCGGGAGCTCCTACAATGAGCAGTTCTTC.

In DNA form, the CDR3 reads TGTGCCAGCAGGTTAACCGGGACAGAGTATGGCTACACCTTC. This gives the protein CASRLTGTEYGYTF. The chain links TRBV6-6 to TRBJ1-2; 7 bases fit TRBD1. This CDR3 has 14 residues. Germline CDR1 MNHNY, CDR2 SVGAGI (reference sequence). V trimming: 6 bases; J trimming: 5 bases; junction bases outside the gene matches: 9.

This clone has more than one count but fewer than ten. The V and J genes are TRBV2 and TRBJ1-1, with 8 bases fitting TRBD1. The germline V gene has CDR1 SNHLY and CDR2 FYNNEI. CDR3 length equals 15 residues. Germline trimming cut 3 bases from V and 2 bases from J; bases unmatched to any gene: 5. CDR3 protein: CASSDSRGLNTEAFF. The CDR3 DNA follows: TGTGCCAGCAGTGATAGCAGGGGGCTTAACACTGAAGCTTTCTTT.

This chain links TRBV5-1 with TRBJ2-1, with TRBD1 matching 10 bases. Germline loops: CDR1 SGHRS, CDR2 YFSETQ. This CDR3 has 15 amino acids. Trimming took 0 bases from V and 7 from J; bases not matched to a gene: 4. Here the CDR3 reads CASSLGQGAFNEQFF. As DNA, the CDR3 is TGCGCCAGCAGCTTGGGACAGGGGGCTTTTAATGAGCAGTTCTTC. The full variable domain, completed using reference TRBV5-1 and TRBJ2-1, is KAGVTQTPRYLIKTRGQQVTLSCSPISGHRSVSWYQQTPGQGLQFLFEYFSETQRNKGNFPGRFSGRQFSNSRSEMNVSTLELGDSALYLCASSLGQGAFNEQFFGPGTRLTVL.

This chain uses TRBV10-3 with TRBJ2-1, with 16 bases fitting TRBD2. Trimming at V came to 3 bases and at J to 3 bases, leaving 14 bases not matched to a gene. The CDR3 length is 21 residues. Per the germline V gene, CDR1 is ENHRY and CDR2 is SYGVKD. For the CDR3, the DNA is TGTGCCATCAGTGATCCGCTGGGACTAGCGGGAGGGACCCGTGGCTACAATGAGCAGTTCTTC. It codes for CAISDPLGLAGGTRGYNEQFF.

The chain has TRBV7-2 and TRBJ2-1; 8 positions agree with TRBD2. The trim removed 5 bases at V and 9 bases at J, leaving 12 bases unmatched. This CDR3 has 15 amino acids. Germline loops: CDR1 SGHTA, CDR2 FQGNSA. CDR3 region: CASSEGTSLSSEQFF. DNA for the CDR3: TGTGCCAGCAGCGAAGGGACTAGTTTGTCGAGTGAGCAGTTCTTC.

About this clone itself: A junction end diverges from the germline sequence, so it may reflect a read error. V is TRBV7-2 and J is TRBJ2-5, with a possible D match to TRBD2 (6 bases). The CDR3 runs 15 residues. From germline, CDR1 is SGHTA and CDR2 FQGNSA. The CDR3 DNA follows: TGTGCCAGCAGCCTAGCGTGGCAGAACCAAGAGACCCAGTACTTC. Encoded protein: CASSLAWQNQETQYF.